This TCR beta chain was identified in a study of molecular identifiers for immune sequencing clone quantification. Overall study results and limits: In cases of identical TCR molecules sharing a barcode, highly expanded clone sizes could be underestimated.

Germline V gene lookup returns CDR1 SEHNR and CDR2 FQNEAQ (reference sequence). Trimming took 1 base from V and 10 from J, leaving 11 bases between them. The CDR3 is 14 amino acids. This clonotype was observed a few times. Its target is unknown. TCRdb redid the calling of the PCR reads with MiXCR, one entry per CDR3 protein. The table has 460,000 or so distinct CDR3 sequences, approximately 25% seen once; the top ten hold 0.7% to 0.9%. The sorting of naive CD8 T cells used the CD8+CD4-CCR7+CD45RA+ phenotype. The J gene is TRBJ1-6, the V gene TRBV7-9; D might be TRBD1 (6 bases). Sequenced: naive CD8+ T cells from blood, with Jurkat cell RNA spiked in. Subset of the sample: FACS-sorted CD8+CD4-CCR7+CD45RA+ naive T cells. This sequence was found in a human donor in good health. Some libraries in this study had Jurkat cell RNA spiked in. The chain's CDR3 is CASSLVQGGSPLHF. The CDR3 nucleotides read TGTGCCAGCAGCTTAGTACAGGGCGGCTCACCCCTCCACTTT.